The next 17 T cell receptor beta chains were all read from a single sample in a study of regulatory T cells in long-lasting Graves disease. As for time point: newly diagnosed GD, antithyroid drugs for less than 3 months. Construction of the TCR library relied on RNA isolated from PBMCs. In building TCR beta libraries, iRepertoire HTBI primers were used together with Arm-PCR of CDR3 regions. In TCRdb, the multiplex PCR reads were re-called with MiXCR into one record per CDR3 protein. The table records 350,000 to 450,000 distinct CDR3 sequences, roughly 15% of them present only once. These data were also filed under a second study, of T cells in Graves' hyperthyroidism and ophthalmopathy.

Source: peripheral blood mononuclear cells (PBMCs), taken at new diagnosis, from a patient treated with antithyroid drugs. The receptors were gathered from a woman in her thirties or forties with Graves disease.

This clonotype was counted ten times or more. This chain connects TRBV7-2 to TRBJ2-7, with 8 bases that match TRBD2. CDR1 SGHTA and CDR2 FQGNSA come from the germline V gene. This CDR3 is 16 amino acids long. With 1 base clipped from V and 2 bases from J, the junction kept 7 bases outside the gene matches. The CDR3 sequence: CASSLDRLAGTYEQYF. In DNA form, the CDR3 reads TGTGCCAGCAGCTTAGATCGGCTAGCGGGCACCTACGAGCAGTACTTC.

This clonotype was seen more than once but under ten times. The J gene is TRBJ2-7, the V gene TRBV19; TRBD1 matches at 9 bases. V trimming: 4 bases; J trimming: 2 bases; junction bases outside the gene matches: 3. The germline gives CDR1 LNHDA, CDR2 SQIVND (reference sequence). The CDR3 spans 14 residues. CDR3 amino acids: CASSRTGVPYEQYF. The CDR3 region has the DNA TGTGCCAGTAGTAGGACAGGGGTCCCCTACGAGCAGTACTTC.

Comments on this clonotype: This may stem from a read error, because a much larger clone lies one nucleotide away. The chain employs TRBV28 and TRBJ2-7; a weak D match, TRBD2 (6 bases). Germline CDR1 reads MDHEN; CDR2 reads SYDVKM. CDR3 length: 15 amino acids. The CDR3 nucleotides are TGTGCCAGCAGCTCCGGGACTCCTAGCTCCTACGAGCAGTGCTTC. It specifies CASSSGTPSSYEQCF.

This clonotype was counted many times. V gene TRBV19 combines with J gene TRBJ2-7, with D perhaps TRBD1 or TRBD2 (5 bases each). V was cut by 9 bases and J by 2 bases, with 14 bases left in between. From germline, CDR1 is LNHDA and CDR2 SQIVND (reference sequence). The CDR3 has 13 residues. The CDR3 nucleotides are TGTGCCAGCAGCTCTGGGACGGCCTACGAGCAGTACTTC. Translated: CASSSGTAYEQYF.

This clonotype was seen ten or more times. The V gene is TRBV28, the J gene TRBJ2-1; D is perhaps TRBD2 (6 bases). The CDR3 has 13 residues. The germline gives CDR1 MDHEN, CDR2 SYDVKM. Deletions cut 0 bases from V and 6 bases from J, with 6 bases between. The CDR3 loop reads CASSLWGGNEQFF. The CDR3 nucleotides read TGTGCCAGCAGTTTATGGGGAGGCAATGAGCAGTTCTTC. The complete variable domain, with remaining parts taken from reference TRBV28 and TRBJ2-1, reads DVKVTQSSRYLVKRTGEKVFLECVQDMDHENMFWYRQDPGLGLRLIYFSYDVKMKEKGDIPEGYSVSREKKERFSLILESASTNQTSMYLCASSLWGGNEQFFGPGTRLTVL.

The table lists this clonotype with a few counts. CDR3 in amino acids: CASSHASIGTDTQYF. In nucleotides, the CDR3 is TGCGCCAGCAGCCACGCCAGCATCGGGACAGATACGCAGTATTTT. The genes are TRBV4-1 and TRBJ2-3; no clear D. Trimming removed 3 bases at V and 3 bases at J, with 13 bases between. CDR3 length equals 15 residues. Per germline, CDR1 MGHRA and CDR2 YSYEKL.

This clonotype was found many times. This chain links TRBV7-3 with TRBJ2-3, with D perhaps TRBD1 (5 bases). Trimming left V 2 bases short and J 0 bases short, with 21 bases between. This CDR3 has 19 amino acids. CDR1 and CDR2 (germline): SGHTA, FQGTGA. CDR3 coding DNA: TGTGCCAGCAGCTTAGTCCAGGGAAGGTCCCGTTCTAGCACAGATACGCAGTATTTT. Amino acids: CASSLVQGRSRSSTDTQYF.

This clonotype has at least ten counts. In DNA, the CDR3 is TGTGCCAGCAGCGTAACCCACAGCGGGACAGATACGCAGTATTTT. Its translation is CASSVTHSGTDTQYF. This chain links TRBV9 with TRBJ2-3; D may be TRBD2 (6 bases). Trimming shortened V by 1 base and J by 3 bases, and 12 bases separated the two germline ends. Germline CDR1 is SGDLS and CDR2 is YYNGEE. The CDR3 runs 15 residues.

There are a few counts of this clonotype. This rearrangement joins TRBV14 to TRBJ2-5, with TRBD1 identical over 7 bases. The V and J ends lost 2 bases and 6 bases, in that order; junction bases with no gene match: 15. CDR3 size: 17 residues. Germline V gene sequence: CDR1 SGHDN, CDR2 FVKESK. The CDR3: CASSQKGAGPGWQTQYF. The DNA of the CDR3 is TGTGCCAGCAGCCAAAAGGGGGCAGGGCCAGGGTGGCAGACCCAGTACTTC.

There are many counts of this clonotype. CDR3 nucleotide sequence: TGCGCCAGCAGCGGGGGTGACAGGGATGGAGAGACCCAGTACTTC. Translation gives CASSGGDRDGETQYF. This chain links TRBV5-1 with TRBJ2-5, with 7 bases fitting TRBD1. V was pared by 4 bases and J by 4 bases, with 10 bases of the junction left unmatched. The germline gives CDR1 SGHRS, CDR2 YFSETQ. This CDR3 has 15 residues. Drawing the rest from reference TRBV5-1 and TRBJ2-5, the complete variable domain is KAGVTQTPRYLIKTRGQQVTLSCSPISGHRSVSWYQQTPGQGLQFLFEYFSETQRNKGNFPGRFSGRQFSNSRSEMNVSTLELGDSALYLCASSGGDRDGETQYFGPGTRLLVL.

The chain carries TRBV28 and TRBJ2-1; a weak D match, TRBD2 (7 bases). Trimming took off 5 bases at V and 5 bases at J, with 16 bases between the two ends. The CDR3 spans 15 residues. Germline V CDR1 and CDR2: MDHEN, SYDVKM. DNA of the CDR3: TGTGCCAGCAGTAGGGGGGGTAGCGGGCACAATGAGCAGTTCTTC. Translation gives CASSRGGSGHNEQFF. The full variable domain, its missing parts supplied by reference TRBV28 and TRBJ2-1, is DVKVTQSSRYLVKRTGEKVFLECVQDMDHENMFWYRQDPGLGLRLIYFSYDVKMKEKGDIPEGYSVSREKKERFSLILESASTNQTSMYLCASSRGGSGHNEQFFGPGTRLTVL.

The chain couples TRBV20-1 to TRBJ2-1; 7 bases fit TRBD2. The trim removed 5 bases at V and 4 bases at J, leaving 23 bases unmatched. The CDR3 length is 19 residues. Germline CDR1 is DFQATT and CDR2 is SNEGSKA (reference sequence). The CDR3 protein is CSARPRGGRGVGQYNEQFF. The CDR3 nucleotides read TGCAGTGCTCGACCTCGCGGGGGTCGGGGGGTGGGGCAATACAATGAGCAGTTCTTC.

The V and J genes are TRBV5-5 and TRBJ1-1, with 8 bases identical to TRBD1. Trimming took 1 base from V and 4 from J; bases not matched to a gene: 6. Germline loops: CDR1 SGHKS, CDR2 YYEKEE (reference sequence). The CDR3 is 15 amino acids. The DNA for the CDR3 is TGTGCCAGCAGCTTGTTGACTACAGGGGGCACTGAAGCTTTCTTT. Its protein is CASSLLTTGGTEAFF.

This sequence joins TRBV6-5 and TRBJ2-5; D unresolved. The CDR3 has 13 amino acids. CDR1 is MNHEY, CDR2 SVGAGI, per germline. V shed 4 bases and J shed 7 bases, with 13 bases lying between them. The CDR3 DNA reads TGTGCCAGCAGTTCCTCGGCAGCAGGGACCCAGTACTTC. This translates into CASSSSAAGTQYF.

About this clonotype itself: A far larger clone is one base from this, pointing to a likely read error. V and J are TRBV7-2 and TRBJ2-3; TRBD2 aligns across 9 bases. Germline V gives CDR1 SGHTA, CDR2 FQGNSA. V dropped 4 bases and J dropped 5; count of bases not matched to a gene: 16. The CDR3 runs to 18 residues. The CDR3 sequence is CASSSPPRLAEYIDTQYF. The CDR3, as DNA: TGTGCCAGCAGCTCTCCGCCGCGACTAGCGGAGTACATAGATACGCAGTATTTT.

CDR3 sequence (DNA): TGTGCCAGCAGCTTCAATCCTACTGAAGCTTTCTTT. This sequence encodes CASSFNPTEAFF. The rearrangement uses TRBV11-3 and TRBJ1-1; D unclear. CDR1 and CDR2 from the germline V gene are SGHNT and YENEEA. Trimming left V 3 bases short and J 5 bases short, with 7 bases between. CDR3 length equals 12 residues.

This clonotype appeared many times. The chain employs TRBV30 and TRBJ2-7; unclear D gene. Germline V gene lookup returns CDR1 GTSNPN and CDR2 SVGIG (reference sequence). V lost 2 bases and J 0 bases, leaving 14 bases between the germline ends. The CDR3 has 15 residues. The CDR3 here is CAWSPLGMGSYEQYF. Written as DNA, the CDR3 is TGTGCCTGGAGTCCCTTGGGGATGGGCTCCTACGAGCAGTACTTC.